One sample yielded the 24 T cell receptor beta chains listed below, sequenced in a study of chemoradiotherapy in HPV16-positive cancers (dated 2022 in TCRdb). The library was obtained by the immunoSEQ multiplex PCR assay. TCRdb stores this immuneACCESS table with in-frame sequences only. Part of the clones is absent; in the studies checked, under half of the shortfall reflects unresolved V genes, and no reason is known for the rest. The sample yields some 35,000 clones; around 92% were counted once. The ten largest account for roughly 3.7% of the sample. Sample: blood, taken from a patient who underwent chemoradiotherapy. Source of these receptors: a human donor with HPV-associated anogenital cancer.

The chain recombines TRBV27 with TRBJ1-2; 9 bases agree with TRBD1. CDR3 length: 15 residues. V lost 5 bases, J lost 5 bases, and 9 bases stayed unmatched. Germline CDR1 is MNHEY and CDR2 is SMNVEV (reference sequence). Written as DNA, the CDR3 is TGTGCCAGCAGTCAAAGAGGGACAGGGAGTTATGGCTACACCTTC. Residues: CASSQRGTGSYGYTF.

The chain couples TRBV2 to TRBJ1-6; D not resolved. This CDR3 is 13 amino acids long. The V gene lost 7 bases and the J gene lost 7 bases, with 11 bases spanning the gap. Germline V CDR1 and CDR2: SNHLY, FYNNEI. The CDR3 reads CASKVAVNSPLHF. As DNA, the CDR3 is TGTGCCAGCAAGGTAGCAGTAAATTCACCCCTCCACTTT. Combining the CDR3 with reference TRBV2 and TRBJ1-6 gives the whole variable domain EPEVTQTPSHQVTQMGQEVILRCVPISNHLYFYWYRQILGQKVEFLVSFYNNEISEKSEIFDDQFSVERPDGSNFTLKIRSTKLEDSAMYFCASKVAVNSPLHFGNGTRLTVT.

The rearrangement links TRBV9 to TRBJ1-6; D call uncertain. This CDR3 comprises 15 residues. In germline, CDR1 is SGDLS, CDR2 YYNGEE. V lost 3 bases and J lost 3, with 10 bases in between. CDR3 DNA sequence: TGTGCCAGCAGCGATGACCGAAACTATAATTCACCCCTCCACTTT. Translating it yields CASSDDRNYNSPLHF.

The chain joins TRBV6-5 to TRBJ1-2, with 7 bases lining up with TRBD1. From germline, CDR1 is MNHEY and CDR2 SVGAGI. This CDR3 is 14 amino acids long. Germline trimming cut 0 bases from V and 3 bases from J; bases unmatched to any gene: 1. CDR3 DNA: TGTGCCAGCAGTTACTCAGGGGGCGACTATGGCTACACCTTC. Translated: CASSYSGGDYGYTF.

V usage is TRBV2 and J usage is TRBJ1-1; D is perhaps TRBD1 (6 bases). Germline V gene sequence: CDR1 SNHLY, CDR2 FYNNEI. V was pared by 4 bases and J by 5 bases, with 17 bases between. The CDR3 is 15 residues long. The CDR3 sequence: CASSGQQGFWTEAFF. The DNA of the CDR3 is TGTGCCAGCAGTGGACAACAGGGATTTTGGACTGAAGCTTTCTTT.

The CDR3 protein is CASSQDGQGRTEAFF. The CDR3 coding sequence is TGTGCCAGCAGCCAGGACGGACAGGGTAGGACTGAAGCTTTCTTT. The chain employs TRBV4-2 and TRBJ1-1; 8 nucleotides line up with TRBD1. The V gene end was trimmed by 3 bases and the J gene end by 5 bases; junction bases not matched to a gene: 8. The CDR3 has 15 residues. CDR1 LGHNA and CDR2 YNFKEQ come from the germline V gene.

This chain uses TRBV27 with TRBJ1-1, with D maybe TRBD1 (5 bases). Trimming left V 5 bases short and J 1 base short, with 11 bases between. The CDR3 totals 14 residues. CDR1 and CDR2 (germline): MNHEY, SMNVEV (reference sequence). The CDR3 protein is CASSLAGTNTEAFF. In DNA form, the CDR3 reads TGTGCCAGCAGTCTTGCAGGGACGAACACTGAAGCTTTCTTT.

This clone was seen more than once but under ten times. The rearrangement uses TRBV19 and TRBJ1-4, with TRBD1 as a possible D gene (5 bases). This CDR3 comprises 13 residues. Germline values: CDR1 LNHDA, CDR2 SQIVND (reference sequence). V was clipped by 7 bases and J by 8 bases, with 14 bases between them. The CDR3 loop reads CASTPGPVEKLFF. In DNA form, the CDR3 reads TGTGCCAGTACCCCGGGACCGGTGGAAAAACTGTTTTTT.

The rearrangement uses TRBV5-1 and TRBJ2-7, with D tentatively TRBD2 (5 bases). The germline gives CDR1 SGHRS, CDR2 YFSETQ. Trimming cost V 5 bases and J 2 bases, with 17 bases left between them. This CDR3 region has 15 residues. CDR3 sequence: CASSSEGTQPYEQYF. As DNA, the CDR3 is TGCGCCAGCAGTTCCGAGGGCACCCAACCCTACGAGCAGTACTTC.

The chain combines TRBV5-5 with TRBJ2-7; TRBD1 might be the D (6 bases). CDR1 is SGHKS, CDR2 YYEKEE, per germline (reference sequence). Deletions cut 0 bases from V and 0 bases from J, with 19 bases between. This CDR3 is 18 amino acids long. The CDR3 DNA reads as TGTGCCAGCAGCTTGGTACAAACAGGGCCCCCCCTCTCCTACGAGCAGTACTTC. Protein product: CASSLVQTGPPLSYEQYF.

This clone was seen once. The V call is TRBV15, the J call TRBJ1-2; unclear D gene. The germline CDR1 and CDR2 sequences are LNHNV and YYDKDF (reference sequence). CDR3 length: 11 residues. V was pared by 6 bases and J by 5 bases, with 7 bases between. The CDR3 DNA sequence: TGTGCCACCAGGGGGAGTTATGGCTACACCTTC. Translating it yields CATRGSYGYTF.

The V gene is TRBV19, the J gene TRBJ1-1; D not certain. V was trimmed by 9 bases and J by 8 bases, leaving 10 bases between them. The CDR3 consists of 10 residues. Germline V lookup: CDR1 LNHDA, CDR2 SQIVND (reference sequence). The CDR3 coding sequence is TGTGCCAGATCGGCCCCCGAAGCTTTCTTT. Encoded protein: CARSAPEAFF.

V gene TRBV14 combines with J gene TRBJ1-2; D remains ambiguous. The CDR3 is 12 amino acids. Trimming left V 5 bases short and J 5 bases short, with 9 bases between. Germline lookup yields CDR1 SGHDN and CDR2 FVKESK. The CDR3 is CASSFDVYGYTF. CDR3 in DNA: TGTGCCAGCAGCTTCGACGTTTATGGCTACACCTTC.

The chain uses TRBV10-3 and TRBJ1-1; no firm D call. Trimming shortened V by 8 bases and J by 2 bases, and 6 bases separated the two germline ends. This CDR3 has 11 residues. The germline CDR1 and CDR2 sequences are ENHRY and SYGVKD. CDR3 in amino acids: CAIGKNTEAFF. CDR3 in DNA: TGTGCCATCGGGAAAAACACTGAAGCTTTCTTT.

The chain has TRBV6-5 and TRBJ2-1; maybe TRBD2 (7 bases). V lost 2 bases and J 10 bases, leaving 18 bases between the germline ends. The CDR3 runs 15 residues. Germline V gene data show CDR1 as MNHEY and CDR2 as SVGAGI. Here the CDR3 reads CASSYGGAGIREQFF. In nucleotides, the CDR3 is TGTGCCAGCAGTTACGGGGGGGCAGGGATTCGGGAGCAGTTCTTC.

This clone came up once. This chain's CDR3 is CSAARSGYAFF. The CDR3 DNA sequence: TGCAGTGCCGCCCGATCAGGGTATGCTTTCTTT. The rearrangement uses TRBV20-1 and TRBJ1-1, with D possibly TRBD1 on 5 matching bases. The germline V gene has CDR1 DFQATT and CDR2 SNEGSKA (reference sequence). This CDR3 has 11 residues. The V gene lost 6 bases and the J gene lost 11 bases, with 16 bases spanning the gap.

The chain joins TRBV5-1 to TRBJ1-3; D not resolved. Germline V CDR1 and CDR2: SGHRS, YFSETQ. The CDR3 spans 11 residues. V was shortened by 1 base and J by 12 bases, with 8 bases between the two germline ends. CDR3 sequence (DNA): TGCGCCAGCAGCTTGAACAACCACATATATTTT. Encoded protein: CASSLNNHIYF.

J is TRBJ1-1 and V is TRBV2, with 7 bases identical to TRBD1. Trimming took 4 bases from V and 5 from J; bases not matched to a gene: 10. The V gene's germline CDR1 is SNHLY and CDR2 FYNNEI. The CDR3 sequence is 15 residues long. CDR3 in amino acids: CASSVAGGSGTEAFF. The CDR3 region has the DNA TGTGCCAGCAGTGTGGCAGGGGGGTCGGGGACTGAAGCTTTCTTT.

The sample holds a few counts of this clone. The chain is built from TRBV4-1 and TRBJ1-4; the match to TRBD1 covers 9 bases. Trimming at V came to 2 bases and at J to 6 bases, leaving 7 bases not matched to a gene. The CDR3 runs 16 residues. Germline loops: CDR1 MGHRA, CDR2 YSYEKL. For the CDR3, the DNA is TGCGCCAGCAGCCAACAAACCGGGACAGGGTATGAAAAACTGTTTTTT. It is translated as CASSQQTGTGYEKLFF.

This sequence joins TRBV5-8 and TRBJ2-7; TRBD2 is a possible D gene (6 bases). This CDR3 is built from 14 residues. Germline V lookup: CDR1 SGHTS, CDR2 YDEGEE. V shed 0 bases and J shed 3 bases, with 10 bases lying between them. The CDR3 spells CASSLGRGGYEQYF. The CDR3 coding sequence is TGTGCCAGCAGCTTGGGGAGGGGAGGCTACGAGCAGTACTTC.

This chain joins TRBV29-1 and TRBJ1-4, with D possibly being TRBD1 (5 bases). Per germline, CDR1 SQVTM and CDR2 ANQGSEA. Deletions cut 4 bases from V and 14 bases from J, with 20 bases between. CDR3 size: 13 residues. CDR3 protein: CSVGGGPFEGLFF. The CDR3 DNA reads as TGCAGCGTTGGGGGGGGTCCCTTCGAGGGGCTGTTTTTT.

The rearrangement joins TRBV6-1 to TRBJ1-1; possible D gene TRBD1, 6 bases. The germline V gene has CDR1 MNHNS and CDR2 SASEGT. The CDR3 extends over 12 amino acids. Trimming cost V 7 bases and J 4 bases, with 10 bases left between them. DNA for the CDR3: TGTGCCAGCAAAACAGGGCCCACTGAAGCTTTCTTT. It specifies CASKTGPTEAFF.

CDR3 nucleotides: TGTGCCAGCAGTGAAGTTCGCTATGGCTACACCTTC. This translates into CASSEVRYGYTF. The chain uses TRBV6-1 and TRBJ1-2; D uncertain. Between the trimmed V and J ends, which lost 1 base and 4 bases, there was a span of 4 bases. CDR3 length: 12 residues. Germline-derived CDR1 and CDR2 are MNHNS and SASEGT.

This clone has only one observation. V usage is TRBV29-1 and J usage is TRBJ2-7; no definite D call. The CDR3 is 11 amino acids. The germline V and J ends were trimmed by 7 bases and 5 bases, with 12 bases remaining between them. Germline lookup yields CDR1 SQVTM and CDR2 ANQGSEA. The CDR3, as DNA: TGCAGCGCCGGGCAACTGGACGAGCAGTACTTC. It yields the protein CSAGQLDEQYF.